A single sample is the source of the 24 T cell receptor beta chains below, sequenced in a study of T-cell reconstitution after alpha-beta-depleted transplantation in children. During its preparation, the TCRbeta library received unique molecular identifiers. TCRdb fed the PCR reads into MiXCR, producing one record per CDR3 protein. The sample has nearly 250,000 distinct CDR3 sequences, 7.5% to 9.5% seen once. Sequencing used PBMCs, mostly from graft donor cells, obtained 180 days after TCRalphabeta/CD19-depleted stem cell transplant. The receptor set was obtained from a male patient between 10 and 17 years old who had a stem cell transplant for acute lymphoblastic leukemia, so the T cells may come from the graft donor.

This clonotype was picked up many times. The rearrangement joins TRBV5-6 to TRBJ2-1; no clear D. Between the trimmed V and J ends, which lost 1 base and 5 bases, there was a span of 10 bases. Germline V gene sequence: CDR1 SGHDT, CDR2 YYEEEE. The CDR3 runs 14 residues. CDR3 residues: CASSLSGFNNEQFF. The CDR3 DNA is TGTGCCAGCAGCTTGTCAGGTTTTAACAATGAGCAGTTCTTC.

This clonotype was detected ten times or more. CDR3 sequence reads: CASSPAGTGSLGETQYF. CDR3 bases: TGTGCCAGCAGTCCGGCCGGGACAGGGAGTTTAGGGGAAACCCAGTACTTC. The rearrangement joins TRBV27 to TRBJ2-5; 9 bases are shared with TRBD1. The CDR3 spans 17 residues. With V trimmed by 5 bases and J by 8 bases, 18 bases remained unmatched. Germline loops: CDR1 MNHEY, CDR2 SMNVEV (reference sequence).

Notes on this clonotype: Being one base from a much bigger clone, this may be a read error. The chain links TRBV2 to TRBJ2-2; D is undetermined. Trimming took off 6 bases at V and 10 bases at J, with 18 bases between the two ends. CDR3 length: 14 amino acids. Germline assignment: CDR1 SNHLY and CDR2 FYNNEI. The CDR3 DNA is TGTGCCAGCAGCCGGGTAACAGCAATGGAGGAGCTGTTTTTT. Translated: CASSRVTAMEELFF.

This clonotype was detected ten times or more. The V and J genes are TRBV12-3 or TRBV12-4 and TRBJ2-1; 9 positions agree with TRBD1. With 6 bases clipped from V and 7 bases from J, the junction kept 10 bases outside the gene matches. This CDR3 contains 15 residues. As DNA, the CDR3 is TGTGCCAGCAGCGCCGGGACAGGGAGTTTGAATGAGCAGTTCTTC. Translating gives CASSAGTGSLNEQFF.

This clonotype was recorded at least ten times. V usage is TRBV20-1 and J usage is TRBJ2-1; D is tentatively TRBD1 or TRBD2 (5 bases each). The CDR3 consists of 11 residues. In germline, CDR1 is DFQATT, CDR2 SNEGSKA (reference sequence). CDR3 in amino acids: CHPRGYNEQFF. The CDR3 DNA reads TGCCACCCGAGGGGTTACAATGAGCAGTTCTTC.

Many counts were recorded for this clonotype. The rearrangement joins TRBV11-2 to TRBJ2-6; TRBD2 is a possible D gene (6 bases). The CDR3 length is 15 residues. V lost 4 bases and J lost 2, with 9 bases in between. Germline CDR1 SGHAT, CDR2 FQNNGV. The DNA of the CDR3 is TGTGCCAGCAGCTACGGGAGAGCTGGGGCCAACGTCCTGACTTTC. Its protein product is CASSYGRAGANVLTF.

Many counts were recorded for this clonotype. This chain connects TRBV9 to TRBJ2-2; D is ambiguous. The V gene lost 0 bases and the J gene lost 0 bases, with 9 bases spanning the gap. CDR3 length: 16 amino acids. CDR1 SGDLS and CDR2 YYNGEE come from the germline V gene. The CDR3 DNA follows: TGTGCCAGCAGCGTAGTATTGGGCGCGAACACCGGGGAGCTGTTTTTT. This encodes CASSVVLGANTGELFF.

This clonotype was detected ten times or more. The chain links TRBV7-9 to TRBJ1-3; unclear D gene. Germline CDR1 SEHNR, CDR2 FQNEAQ (reference sequence). This CDR3 is 15 amino acids long. V was shortened by 4 bases and J by 4 bases, with 14 bases between the two germline ends. DNA for the CDR3: TGTGCCAGCAGCTCTCGTCGGACGCGAGGAAACACCATATATTTT. Translating gives CASSSRRTRGNTIYF.

This clonotype has ten or more counts. The chain recombines TRBV2 with TRBJ2-2; TRBD1 might be the D (6 bases). The CDR3 totals 14 residues. From germline, CDR1 is SNHLY and CDR2 FYNNEI. The V end lost 7 bases, the J end lost 5 bases, and 14 bases lay between the germline ends. This chain's CDR3 is CASKGDTPTGELFF. DNA for the CDR3: TGTGCCAGCAAAGGGGACACACCTACCGGGGAGCTGTTTTTT.

This clonotype was seen many times. CDR3 sequence: CASSQPSGAGANVLTF. Here the CDR3 DNA reads TGTGCCAGCAGCCAACCCTCAGGGGCTGGGGCCAACGTCCTGACTTTC. The chain combines TRBV3-1 with TRBJ2-6; possible D gene TRBD1, 6 bases. V lost 2 bases, J lost 2 bases, and 10 bases lay in between. Germline loops: CDR1 LGHDT, CDR2 YNNKEL (reference sequence). This CDR3 spans 16 amino acids.

V and J are TRBV5-1 and TRBJ1-5; TRBD1 is a possible D gene (5 bases). Trimming took 2 bases from V and 6 from J, leaving 9 bases between them. This CDR3 contains 13 residues. The germline V gene encodes CDR1 SGHRS and CDR2 YFSETQ. CDR3 nucleotide sequence: TGCGCCAGCAGCTTCGGAGGGGCTCAGCCCCAGCATTTT. This encodes CASSFGGAQPQHF.

This clonotype was detected once. A read error is possible here, since a much larger clone lies one base away. The chain links TRBV4-3 to TRBJ1-1; 8 bases align to TRBD1. The CDR3 has 15 residues. CDR1 is LGHNA, CDR2 YSLEER, per germline. CDR3 in amino acids: CASSLGQGLITDAFF. CDR3 nucleotide sequence: TGCGCCAGCAGTCTCGGACAGGGTTTGATAACTGACGCTTTCTTT.

This clonotype was seen at least ten times. CDR3 in amino acids: CASSLLAAGYEQYF. CDR3 DNA: TGCGCCAGCAGCTTATTAGCGGCGGGCTACGAGCAGTACTTC. The V gene is TRBV5-1, the J gene TRBJ2-7, with D possibly being TRBD2 (6 bases). Trimming removed 2 bases at V and 3 bases at J, with 12 bases between. CDR3 size: 14 residues. Germline loops: CDR1 SGHRS, CDR2 YFSETQ. Filled out from reference TRBV5-1 and TRBJ2-7, the complete variable domain reads KAGVTQTPRYLIKTRGQQVTLSCSPISGHRSVSWYQQTPGQGLQFLFEYFSETQRNKGNFPGRFSGRQFSNSRSEMNVSTLELGDSALYLCASSLLAAGYEQYFGPGTRLTVT.

At least ten counts were recorded for this clonotype. The chain couples TRBV29-1 to TRBJ2-1, with 7 bases that match TRBD2. Per the germline V gene, CDR1 is SQVTM and CDR2 is ANQGSEA. The CDR3 sequence is 17 residues long. Trimming removed 5 bases from V and 9 bases from J; junction bases left unmatched: 22. The CDR3 spells CSVPVWTGASGPGEQFF. For the CDR3, the DNA is TGCAGCGTTCCCGTCTGGACTGGGGCTAGCGGCCCTGGTGAGCAGTTCTTC.

This clonotype occurred many times. The chain combines TRBV20-1 with TRBJ1-6; 7 bases map to TRBD1. Germline trimming cut 1 base from V and 5 bases from J; bases unmatched to any gene: 2. Germline lookup yields CDR1 DFQATT and CDR2 SNEGSKA (reference sequence). This CDR3 contains 14 residues. CDR3 DNA: TGCAGTGCTAGAGGGGACAGAGATAATTCACCCCTCCACTTT. This translates into CSARGDRDNSPLHF.

The genes are TRBV6-1 and TRBJ2-5; 9 positions agree with TRBD2. V lost 6 bases to trimming and J lost 0 bases; unmatched junction nucleotides: 5. There are 15 residues in the CDR3. CDR1 MNHNS and CDR2 SASEGT come from the germline V gene. The CDR3 region has the DNA TGTGCCAGCAGACCAGCGGGGGGCCACCAAGAGACCCAGTACTTC. It yields the protein CASRPAGGHQETQYF.

Ten or more counts support this clonotype. The chain has TRBV5-5 and TRBJ2-3; 11 nucleotides agree with TRBD1. The ends lost 3 bases at V and 4 bases at J; junction bases unmatched: 13. The CDR3 extends over 18 amino acids. CDR1 and CDR2 (germline): SGHKS, YYEKEE (reference sequence). CDR3 in DNA: TGTGCCAGCAGCTGGGGGCCAACCTCGGGACAGGGGGCAGATACGCAGTATTTT. Its translation: CASSWGPTSGQGADTQYF. The whole variable domain, remainder taken from reference TRBV5-5 and TRBJ2-3, is DAGVTQSPTHLIKTRGQQVTLRCSPISGHKSVSWYQQVLGQGPQFIFQYYEKEERGRGNFPDRFSARQFPNYSSELNVNALLLGDSALYLCASSWGPTSGQGADTQYFGPGTRLTVL.

This clonotype was counted ten times or more. The chain recombines TRBV7-6 with TRBJ2-1, with 7 bases fitting TRBD2. The length of the CDR3 is 14 residues. Unmatched junction bases numbered 7, after V lost 7 bases and J lost 4 bases. Germline assignment: CDR1 SGHVS and CDR2 FNYEAQ. DNA for the CDR3: TGTGCCAGCACTGCGGGAGAAGTGTACAATGAGCAGTTCTTC. Translating gives CASTAGEVYNEQFF. Full variable domain (outside the CDR3, taken from reference TRBV7-6 and TRBJ2-1): GAGVSQSPRYKVTKRGQDVALRCDPISGHVSLYWYRQALGQGPEFLTYFNYEAQQDKSGLPNDRFSAERPEGSISTLTIQRTEQRDSAMYRCASTAGEVYNEQFFGPGTRLTVL.

This clonotype was recorded once. The CDR3 nucleotides read TGTGCCACCAGCAGGGATGGCTCCTCTGGAAACACCATATATTTT. This translates into CATSRDGSSGNTIYF. V gene TRBV15 combines with J gene TRBJ1-3; D is unresolved. The length of the CDR3 is 15 residues. With 3 bases removed from V and 0 bases from J, the gap between germline ends came to 9 bases. Germline V gene data show CDR1 as LNHNV and CDR2 as YYDKDF (reference sequence).

This clonotype was recorded many times. The CDR3 is CASGDGGTEAFF. As DNA, the CDR3 is TGTGCCAGCGGTGATGGGGGCACTGAAGCTTTCTTT. The V and J genes are TRBV27 and TRBJ1-1; a weak D match, TRBD1 (5 bases). V lost 8 bases, J lost 4 bases, and 11 bases lay in between. The CDR3 is 12 amino acids. CDR1 MNHEY and CDR2 SMNVEV come from the germline V gene (reference sequence).

The table lists this clonotype with many counts. This rearrangement joins TRBV20-1 to TRBJ2-3; 9 nucleotides align to TRBD1. The CDR3 spans 12 residues. The V segment lost 5 bases and the J segment 4 bases; nucleotides outside the gene matches: 1. The V gene's germline CDR1 is DFQATT and CDR2 SNEGSKA (reference sequence). Here the CDR3 reads CSAGTGPDTQYF. For the CDR3, the DNA is TGCAGTGCTGGGACAGGGCCAGATACGCAGTATTTT.

This clonotype occurred many times. The V and J genes are TRBV7-2 and TRBJ2-1; D not resolved. V shed 5 bases and J shed 7 bases, with 15 bases lying between them. There are 14 residues in the CDR3. Germline CDR1 reads SGHTA; CDR2 reads FQGNSA. The CDR3 reads CASSPWVPWNEQFF. In DNA, the CDR3 is TGTGCCAGCAGCCCGTGGGTCCCTTGGAATGAGCAGTTCTTC.

This clonotype appeared many times. The chain recombines TRBV9 with TRBJ2-1; D is unclear. V gave up 0 bases and J gave up 0 bases, with 7 bases separating them. The CDR3 sequence is 15 residues long. The germline gives CDR1 SGDLS, CDR2 YYNGEE. Here the CDR3 reads CASSVAVSSYNEQFF. CDR3 coding DNA: TGTGCCAGCAGCGTAGCGGTGAGCTCCTACAATGAGCAGTTCTTC.

This clonotype was seen ten or more times. The chain combines TRBV20-1 with TRBJ2-5; 13 bases match TRBD2. Germline V gene sequence: CDR1 DFQATT, CDR2 SNEGSKA (reference sequence). Trimming took 5 bases from V and 5 from J; bases not matched to a gene: 2. This CDR3 has 13 residues. The chain's CDR3 is CSAGLAGVETQYF. CDR3 DNA: TGCAGTGCTGGACTAGCGGGAGTTGAGACCCAGTACTTC.